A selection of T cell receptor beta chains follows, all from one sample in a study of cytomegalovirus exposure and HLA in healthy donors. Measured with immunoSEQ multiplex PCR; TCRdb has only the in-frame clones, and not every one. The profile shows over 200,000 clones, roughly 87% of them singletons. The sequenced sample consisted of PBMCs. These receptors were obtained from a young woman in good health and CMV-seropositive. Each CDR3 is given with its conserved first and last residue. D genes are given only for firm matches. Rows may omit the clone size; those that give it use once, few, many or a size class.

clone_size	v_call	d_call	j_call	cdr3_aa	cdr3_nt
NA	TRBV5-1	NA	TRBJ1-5	CASSLAGKSDQPQHF	TGCGCCAGCAGCTTGGCCGGGAAAAGTGATCAGCCCCAGCATTTT
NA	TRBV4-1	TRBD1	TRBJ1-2	CASSQIGQENYGYTF	TGCGCCAGCAGCCAAATCGGACAGGAAAACTATGGCTACACCTTC
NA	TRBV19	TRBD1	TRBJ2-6	CATGAGANVLTF	TGTGCGACAGGGGCTGGGGCCAACGTCCTGACTTTC
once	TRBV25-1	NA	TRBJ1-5	CASSEYNQPQHF	TGTGCCAGCAGTGAGTACAATCAGCCCCAGCATTTT
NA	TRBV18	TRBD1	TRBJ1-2	CASSRQGNYGYTF	TGTGCCAGCTCACGACAGGGTAACTATGGCTACACCTTC
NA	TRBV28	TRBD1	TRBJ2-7	CASSLRLTGAVRSYEQYF	TGTGCCAGCAGTTTAAGGTTGACAGGGGCAGTTAGGTCCTACGAGCAGTACTTC
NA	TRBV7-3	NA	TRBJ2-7	CASSLQAGSYEQYF	TGTGCCAGCAGCTTACAGGCGGGATCCTACGAGCAGTACTTC
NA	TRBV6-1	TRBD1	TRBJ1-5	CASSEAAFTGAGQPQHF	TGTGCCAGCAGTGAAGCAGCTTTTACAGGGGCGGGTCAGCCCCAGCATTTT
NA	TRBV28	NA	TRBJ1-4	CASSSARFPSPEKLFF	TGTGCCAGCAGTTCCGCCCGTTTTCCTAGCCCTGAAAAACTGTTTTTT
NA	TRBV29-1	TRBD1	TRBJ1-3	CSASGTGGLLGNTIYF	TGCAGCGCATCCGGGACAGGGGGCTTATTGGGAAACACCATATATTTT
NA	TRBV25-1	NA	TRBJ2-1	CASSEGYAGFF	TGTGCCAGCAGTGAAGGTTACGCCGGGTTCTTC
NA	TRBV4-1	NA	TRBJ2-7	CASSQGFGTLEQYF	TGCGCCAGCAGCCAAGGTTTTGGGACTCTCGAGCAGTACTTC
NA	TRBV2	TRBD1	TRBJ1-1	CASSPSGTAEAFF	TGTGCCAGCAGTCCCTCCGGGACAGCTGAAGCTTTCTTT
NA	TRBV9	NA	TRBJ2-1	CASSVAAGAREQFF	TGTGCCAGCAGCGTAGCTGCGGGGGCTCGTGAGCAGTTCTTC
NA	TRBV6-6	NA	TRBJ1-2	CASSSDRYANYGYTF	TGTGCCAGCAGCTCCGACAGATACGCTAACTATGGCTACACCTTC
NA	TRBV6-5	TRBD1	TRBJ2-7	CASSYPGQAYEQYF	TGTGCCAGCAGTTACCCAGGACAGGCCTACGAGCAGTACTTC
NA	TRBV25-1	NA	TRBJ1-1	CASSEGPKTGWGTEAFF	TGTGCCAGCAGTGAAGGCCCAAAGACAGGATGGGGCACTGAAGCTTTCTTT
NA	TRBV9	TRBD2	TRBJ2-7	CASSLSGRADEQYF	TGTGCCAGCAGCTTGAGCGGGAGGGCCGACGAGCAGTACTTC
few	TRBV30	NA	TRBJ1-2	CAWRATFNNYGYTF	TGTGCCTGGAGAGCCACCTTCAATAACTATGGCTACACCTTC
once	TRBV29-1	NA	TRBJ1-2	CSVERDIYGYTF	TGCAGCGTTGAAAGGGACATCTATGGCTACACCTTC
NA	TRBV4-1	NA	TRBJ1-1	CASSQDRWQAANTEAFF	TGCGCCAGCAGCCAAGATAGGTGGCAAGCGGCGAACACTGAAGCTTTCTTT
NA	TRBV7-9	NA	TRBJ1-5	CASSTDSNQPQHF	TGTGCCAGCAGCACTGATAGCAATCAGCCCCAGCATTTT
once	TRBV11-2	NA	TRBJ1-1	CASRRRSTEAFF	TGTGCCAGCAGGCGGAGGAGCACTGAAGCTTTCTTT
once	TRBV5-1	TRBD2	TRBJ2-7	CASSLYGLADYEQYF	TGCGCCAGCAGCTTGTATGGACTAGCGGATTACGAGCAGTACTTC
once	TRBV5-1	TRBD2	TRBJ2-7	CASSLWSGLADEQYF	TGCGCCAGCAGCTTGTGGTCGGGACTAGCGGACGAGCAGTACTTC
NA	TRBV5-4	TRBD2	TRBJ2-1	CASSLGWIAGEQFF	TGTGCCAGCAGCTTGGGGTGGATAGCGGGGGAGCAGTTCTTC
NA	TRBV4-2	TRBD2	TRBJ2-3	CASSSPLAGGPGTDTQYF	TGTGCCAGCAGCTCGCCGCTAGCGGGAGGGCCGGGGACAGATACGCAGTATTTT
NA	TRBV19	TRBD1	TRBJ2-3	CASSMDREGTQYF	TGTGCCAGTAGTATGGACAGGGAAGGTACGCAGTATTTT
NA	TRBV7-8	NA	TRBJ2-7	CASRAKEGGEWYEQYF	TGTGCCAGCAGGGCCAAGGAGGGTGGGGAATGGTACGAGCAGTACTTC
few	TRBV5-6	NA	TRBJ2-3	CASSLMQITDTQYF	TGTGCCAGCAGCTTGATGCAGATTACCGATACGCAGTATTTT
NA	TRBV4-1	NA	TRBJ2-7	CASSELNTGNYEQYF	TGCGCCAGCAGCGAGCTTAACACAGGAAACTACGAGCAGTACTTC
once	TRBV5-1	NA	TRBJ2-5	CASSFKGEETQYF	TGCGCCAGCAGCTTCAAGGGGGAGGAGACCCAGTACTTC
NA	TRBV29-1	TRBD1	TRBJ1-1	CSARQGDYTEAFF	TGCAGCGCCCGACAGGGGGACTACACTGAAGCTTTCTTT
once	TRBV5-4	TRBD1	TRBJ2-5	CASSTGGSKETQYF	TGTGCCAGCAGCACAGGGGGATCGAAAGAGACCCAGTACTTC
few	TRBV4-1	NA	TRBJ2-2	CASSQGLLNTGELFF	TGCGCCAGCAGCCAAGGCCTTCTAAACACCGGGGAGCTGTTTTTT
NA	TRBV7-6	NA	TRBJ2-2	CASSLGWGGTNTGELFF	TGTGCCAGCAGCCTAGGATGGGGCGGGACGAACACCGGGGAGCTGTTTTTT
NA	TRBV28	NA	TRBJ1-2	CASSNRTRGAYGYTF	TGTGCCAGCAGTAATCGGACCAGGGGTGCCTATGGCTACACCTTC
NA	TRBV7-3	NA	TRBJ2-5	CASSLTAQETQYF	TGTGCCAGCAGCCTCACAGCTCAGGAGACCCAGTACTTC
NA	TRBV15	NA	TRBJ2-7	CATSEGISYEQYF	TGTGCCACCTCGGAGGGAATCTCCTACGAGCAGTACTTC
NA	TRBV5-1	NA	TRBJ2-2	CASSLGLSTGELFF	TGCGCCAGCAGCTTGGGTCTTAGTACCGGGGAGCTGTTTTTT
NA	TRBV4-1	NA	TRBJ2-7	CASSQDTFFVKGYEQYF	TGCGCCAGCAGCCAAGATACTTTCTTCGTTAAGGGGTACGAGCAGTACTTC
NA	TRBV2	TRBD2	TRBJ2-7	CASIGGRYTYEQYF	TGTGCCAGCATAGGCGGGAGGTACACCTACGAGCAGTACTTC
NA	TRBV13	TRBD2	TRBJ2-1	CASSLGLAGGTYNEQFF	TGTGCCAGCAGCTTAGGACTAGCGGGAGGTACCTACAATGAGCAGTTCTTC
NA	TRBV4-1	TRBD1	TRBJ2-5	CASSPGNRGRGETQYF	TGCGCCAGCAGCCCAGGGAACAGGGGGCGAGGGGAGACCCAGTACTTC
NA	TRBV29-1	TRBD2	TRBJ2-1	CSVGLAGGDEQFF	TGCAGCGTGGGACTAGCGGGAGGGGATGAGCAGTTCTTC
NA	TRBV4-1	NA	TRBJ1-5	CASSQAGDGGNQPQHF	TGCGCCAGCAGCCAAGCAGGGGATGGGGGCAATCAGCCCCAGCATTTT
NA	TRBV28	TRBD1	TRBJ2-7	CASTLRQGNEQYF	TGTGCCAGCACATTGAGACAGGGAAACGAGCAGTACTTC
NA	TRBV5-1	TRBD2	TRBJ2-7	CASSLAGTSALTYEQYF	TGCGCCAGCAGCTTGGCGGGGACTAGCGCCCTAACCTACGAGCAGTACTTC
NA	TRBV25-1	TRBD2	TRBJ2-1	CASSFPGLAASSYNEQFF	TGTGCCAGCAGCTTCCCGGGACTAGCGGCAAGCTCCTACAATGAGCAGTTCTTC
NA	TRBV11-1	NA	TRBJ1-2	CASSPGGGPYGYTF	TGTGCCAGCAGCCCGGGAGGGGGACCCTATGGCTACACCTTC
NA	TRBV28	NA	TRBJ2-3	CASSYGATDTQYF	TGTGCCAGCAGTTACGGAGCGACAGATACGCAGTATTTT
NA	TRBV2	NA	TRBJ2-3	CASSWTASTDTQYF	TGTGCCAGCAGCTGGACAGCTAGCACAGATACGCAGTATTTT
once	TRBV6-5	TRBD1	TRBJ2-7	CASSYSGDRSSYEQYF	TGTGCCAGCAGTTACTCAGGGGACAGGTCATCCTACGAGCAGTACTTC
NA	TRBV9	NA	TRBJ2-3	CASSVLLGTDTQYF	TGTGCCAGCAGCGTACTACTAGGCACAGATACGCAGTATTTT
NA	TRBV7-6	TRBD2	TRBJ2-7	CASSPGGGVDEQYF	TGTGCCAGCAGCCCCGGCGGGGGGGTCGACGAGCAGTACTTC
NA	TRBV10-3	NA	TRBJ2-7	CAIRRDSSTYEQYF	TGTGCCATCCGCCGGGACTCAAGTACCTACGAGCAGTACTTC
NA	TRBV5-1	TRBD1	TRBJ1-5	CASSLTGEQPQHF	TGCGCCAGCAGCCTGACAGGGGAACAGCCCCAGCATTTT
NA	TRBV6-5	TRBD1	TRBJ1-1	CATGTGFREAFF	TGTGCCACCGGGACAGGGTTCCGTGAAGCTTTCTTT
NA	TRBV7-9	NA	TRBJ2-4	CASTWTGRVAKNIQYF	TGTGCCAGCACGTGGACAGGGAGGGTAGCCAAAAACATTCAGTACTTC
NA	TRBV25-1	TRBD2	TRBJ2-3	CASRASGSKHPPADTQYF	TGTGCCAGCAGGGCTAGCGGGAGCAAGCACCCCCCGGCAGATACGCAGTATTTT